This entry features one TCR beta chain sequence. Its target antigen remains unknown. Base qualities were left out, and no much larger clone turns up one base away. These data belong to a study of cytotoxic CD8 clonotypes in ibrutinib-treated CLL (dated by TCRdb to about 2021). About the study as a whole: In this cohort, approximately 15 patients were treatment-naive and approximately 10 were relapsed/refractory, while fewer than 18 had unmutated IGHV. Samples averaged approximately 260,000 productive templates and approximately 100,000 productive rearrangements. Patients were still on ibrutinib when every remission and progressive disease sample was collected. Responses were partial in approximately 24 patients and complete in 2; after median approximately 67 months follow-up, around 14 stayed in remission and some twelve progressed. Cryopreserved peripheral blood mononuclear cells were collected at three points: before therapy, at response, and at either sustained remission or disease progression. Of the 70 to 100 people in the trial, approximately 24 had longitudinal samples available. Response samples were taken after a median of 12 months on treatment, ranging from about 6 to 40 months. What the study reported, not specific to this receptor: Public clonotypes were rare and either shrank or stayed stable during treatment, and the rise in clonality at ibrutinib response reflected expansion of private clonotypes. At baseline, clonality was higher than in age-matched healthy donors and showed a strong correlation with circulating CD8+ T-cell counts. Sustained-remission and progressing patients did not have matched sampling times, and lymph node repertoires were not examined. An increase in clonality was observed at ibrutinib response, with clonality remaining stable during sustained remission and falling back toward baseline at progression.

On a MiSeq, deep resolution sequencing aimed for a depth between 1 in 1 million and 1 in 200,000 T cells, with each clonotype covered approximately 9.8x on average. TCR beta libraries were generated with the immunoSEQ hsTCRB Kit. Under the source paper's analysis protocol: The data were analyzed with ImmunoSEQ Analyzer and ImmunoSEQ Data Assistant, and V, D and J gene assignments followed IMGT definitions. Clonality was computed as one minus normalized Shannon entropy of productive rearrangement frequencies, ranging from 0 to 1. Public clonotype analysis was restricted to overrepresented clonotypes comprising at least 0.05% of each patient's repertoire. Thirteen age-matched healthy donor repertoires from immuneACCESS were used as controls for clonality. TCRdb provides this immuneACCESS table in a form limited to in-frame rearrangements. Some clones are lacking; in checked studies, under half of them reflect an unresolved V gene, and why the rest are absent is not known. The V and J calls and clone size were taken over from that table, and D and trimming were inferred from the DNA. Here the sample has about 32,000 clones; over 55% occur a single time. The ten top clones hold 16% of the sample.

Trimming removed 8 bases from V and 0 bases from J, leaving 14 bases between the germline ends. There are 16 amino acids in the CDR3, from cysteine to phenylalanine inclusive. Only CDR3 DNA remains: 48 bases, in frame from the first base. The germline V gene gives CDR1 as KGHSH and CDR2 as LQKENI. The label giving this sample's time point can be read as: progressive disease on ibrutinib. Roughly 1.9 micrograms of genomic DNA were extracted from cryopreserved PBMCs for TCR beta library preparation. Longitudinal blood samples from CLL patients receiving ibrutinib monotherapy were subjected to high-throughput TCR beta sequencing. The patients were enrolled in a single-center, open-label phase 2 trial of ibrutinib monotherapy.

This clonotype originated in a human donor with chronic lymphocytic leukemia. The V and J segments used are TRBV18 and TRBJ2-6; TRBD1 is a weak D gene call, 6 bases matching. The input for sequencing was PBMCs, taken at disease progression, from a patient treated with ibrutinib. The CDR3 corresponds to CASHLGQTSGANVLTF. The nucleotides read TGTGCCAGCCACCTGGGACAAACCTCTGGGGCCAACGTCCTGACTTTC.